The entry below gives a single T cell receptor (beta chain) sequence along with its context. These data are taken from a study of blood T cell repertoires in COVID-19. The data were produced by immunoSEQ multiplex PCR, yet TCRdb's version contains in-frame clones alone and is incomplete. The table shows 200,000 to 250,000 clones, with approximately 82% occurring only once. The sample was peripheral blood. The TCR was taken from a man between 50 and 59 years old with active or convalescent COVID-19.

The DNA of the CDR3 is TGTGCCAGCAGTCCTAACACCGGGGAGCTGTTTTTT. Its translation is CASSPNTGELFF. The chain links TRBV11-3 to TRBJ2-2; D not resolved. This CDR3 has 12 residues. Germline CDR1 is SGHNT and CDR2 is YENEEA. V dropped 6 bases and J dropped 2 bases, with 4 bases sitting between them.